The T cell receptor (beta chain) under discussion was sequenced for a study of cytomegalovirus exposure and HLA in healthy donors. This PCR relied on a set of 60 Vbeta primers and 13 Jbeta primers. The assay was immunoSEQ multiplex PCR, and TCRdb's table has in-frame clones only and misses some. Among some 150,000 clones listed, around three quarters were seen once. This clone showed up just once. Its specificity is unknown. The CDR3 extends over 17 amino acids. The trim removed 4 bases at V and 0 bases at J, leaving 11 bases unmatched. The germline gives CDR1 MDHEN, CDR2 SYDVKM. Study-level results: Another analysis was done later, and it associated around 17,000 TCR beta sequences with HLA alleles at 0.05 false discovery rate. With further analysis later on, most CMV-associated TCR beta chains appeared HLA-restricted. Reportedly, fewer N-insertions than the roughly 700-donor mean appeared in an Asian-associated ancestry cluster in a later analysis. Earlier analysis looked at TCR beta V segments, and most were productive about 90% or about 30% of the time.

The source material was PBMCs. V and J are TRBV28 and TRBJ2-7, with 8 bases aligning to TRBD1. The clonotype comes from a woman aged 40 to 55 in good health and CMV-seropositive. This CDR3 reads CASSYPKTGAYSYEQYF. The CDR3 DNA reads TGTGCCAGCAGTTACCCCAAGACAGGGGCCTACTCCTACGAGCAGTACTTC. Full variable domain (rest looked up from reference TRBV28 and TRBJ2-7): DVKVTQSSRYLVKRTGEKVFLECVQDMDHENMFWYRQDPGLGLRLIYFSYDVKMKEKGDIPEGYSVSREKKERFSLILESASTNQTSMYLCASSYPKTGAYSYEQYFGPGTRLTVT.